This T cell receptor (beta chain) derives from a study of blood T cell repertoires in COVID-19. For the study at large: The analysed material was cDNA or gDNA that came from T cells, B-cell-depleted T cells, or PBMCs.

Per the authors' pipeline: Amplification of reference gene primers provided the estimated nucleated cell counts. The data were produced by immunoSEQ multiplex PCR, yet TCRdb's version contains in-frame clones alone and is incomplete. Clone size and the V and J calls come from that table; the DNA yielded D and trimming. The table includes under 100,000 clones, roughly four fifths detected once. The sequenced material came from peripheral blood. The receptor's source is a man aged 55 to 70 with acute or convalescent COVID-19.

Here the CDR3 reads CASSEAGGSLNEQYF. CDR3 nucleotide sequence: TGTGCCAGCAGTGAAGCCGGAGGGAGTCTTAACGAGCAGTACTTC. The chain recombines TRBV2 with TRBJ2-7, with a weak D call TRBD2 (6 bases). V was pared by 0 bases and J by 5 bases, with 14 bases between. The length of the CDR3 is 15 residues. Germline values: CDR1 SNHLY, CDR2 FYNNEI.